This T cell receptor beta chain was identified in a study of graft-versus-host responses after intestinal transplantation. Study findings and constraints: HvG clone declines early post-transplant were associated with peak circulating GvH levels.

This table comes from immunoSEQ multiplex PCR, and its TCRdb copy is limited to in-frame clones, with some not included. The sample has about 150,000 clones; nearly 95% are singletons. The CDR3 loop spans 14 amino acids. The germline V gene has CDR1 MNHEY and CDR2 SVGAGI. V was clipped by 4 bases and J by 6 bases, with 12 bases between them. Regarding this clone: The antigen remains unidentified.

The chain carries TRBV6-5 and TRBJ1-4, with a weak D call TRBD1 (5 bases). The material was unstimulated CD4+ T cells sorted from spleen or lymph node cells, obtained before intestinal transplant. The clonotype was recovered from a human donor who received an intestinal transplant. CDR3 loop: CASSSGPGYEKLFF. For the CDR3, the DNA is TGTGCCAGCAGTTCGGGTCCAGGGTATGAAAAACTGTTTTTT.